One TCR beta chain is described in this entry. What it binds is unknown. The data were obtained in a study of cytomegalovirus exposure and HLA in healthy donors. In the PCR, 60 Vbeta and 13 Jbeta primers were used. TCRdb's copy holds only in-frame clones and misses some; the assay was immunoSEQ multiplex PCR. The table records about 120,000 clones, approximately 83% of them present only once. This CDR3 has 15 amino acids. The J segment lost 4 bases and the V segment lost 3 bases, leaving 6 bases of the junction unmatched. In germline, CDR1 is MGHDK, CDR2 SYGVNS. Study findings and constraints: Presence/absence analyses treated sequencing depth as roughly uniform across donors. The only immune exposure information that was available was CMV serostatus.

The sequenced material came from PBMCs. This receptor was identified in a man in his forties in good health and CMV-seronegative. This chain links TRBV25-1 with TRBJ1-2; 9 nucleotides match TRBD1. CDR3 DNA: TGTGCCAGCAGTGAGGGACAGGGTTTTTCCTATGGCTACACCTTC. Translation gives CASSEGQGFSYGYTF.